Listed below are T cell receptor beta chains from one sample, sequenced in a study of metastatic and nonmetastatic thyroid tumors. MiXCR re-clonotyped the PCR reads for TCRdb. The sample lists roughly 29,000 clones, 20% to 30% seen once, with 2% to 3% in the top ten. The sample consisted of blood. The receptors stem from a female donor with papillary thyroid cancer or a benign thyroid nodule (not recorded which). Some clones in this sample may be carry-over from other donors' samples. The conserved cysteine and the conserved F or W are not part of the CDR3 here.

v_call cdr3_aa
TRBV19 ASRLAGGSHEQY
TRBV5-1 ASSQGARSPLH
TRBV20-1 SARDLAREDYEQY
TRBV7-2 ASSLYYEQY
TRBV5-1 ASSRFGTSGASDSYNEQF
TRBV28 ASSFGGDKNIQY
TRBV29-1 SVEGHRGGVGYT
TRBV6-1 ASSFQGSDTEAF
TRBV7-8 ASSFLLFMGQGYGYT
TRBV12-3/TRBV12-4 ASSLGDIRNQPKH
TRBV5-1 GSASTGANTDTQY
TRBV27 ASSSPGGIGGEKLF
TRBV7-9 ASSQGTSVSDTQY
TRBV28 ASSPGKKTQY
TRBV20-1 SAREGAYGYT
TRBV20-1 SARGIAGTQTYEQY
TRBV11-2 ASSLGRAEGIGQY
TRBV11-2 ASSGDVSQPQH
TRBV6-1 ASRQGASYNSPLH
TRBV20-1 SASFSGTDNEQF
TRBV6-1 ASSEIGGSNSPLH
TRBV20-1 AWDRPGSNEKLF
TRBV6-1 ASSERAGGSYNEQF
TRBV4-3 ASSQVSGTEEDNEQF
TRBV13 ASSIGQGSYNEQF
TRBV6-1 ASRTTGWAEPYEQY
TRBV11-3 ASILDREQY
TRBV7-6 ASSDYSNQPQH
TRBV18 ASSPRGSGELF
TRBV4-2 ASSQSSPRETSDNEQF
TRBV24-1 ATSGGLNTGELF
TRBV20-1 SARTSVGGADTQY
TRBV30 AWNGGGGTQY
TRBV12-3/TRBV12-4 ASGVSDKQF
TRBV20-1 SARKPDKSYEQY
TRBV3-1 ASSQALTNTGELF
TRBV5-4 ASSLTGTGIYEQF
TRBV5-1 ASETGYGGNEQF
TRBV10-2 ASSEGLAGGLGETQY
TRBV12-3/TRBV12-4 ASSITWVLAANTDTQY
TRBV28 ASSFRAGGTGELF
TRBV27 ASILSLGREQF
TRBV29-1 ACTIANYGYT
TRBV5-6 ASSFKCVVWGYT
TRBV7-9 ASSHGTVSYEQY
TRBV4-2 ASSQDRGMAQETQY
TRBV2 ASRGTSGSTDTQY
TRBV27 ASSLGARGVTEAF
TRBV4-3 ASSQDWGGAKNIQY
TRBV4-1 PSRKGIAPNEKLF
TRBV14 ASSQVEWNTEAF
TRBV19 ASSIQDSYNEQF